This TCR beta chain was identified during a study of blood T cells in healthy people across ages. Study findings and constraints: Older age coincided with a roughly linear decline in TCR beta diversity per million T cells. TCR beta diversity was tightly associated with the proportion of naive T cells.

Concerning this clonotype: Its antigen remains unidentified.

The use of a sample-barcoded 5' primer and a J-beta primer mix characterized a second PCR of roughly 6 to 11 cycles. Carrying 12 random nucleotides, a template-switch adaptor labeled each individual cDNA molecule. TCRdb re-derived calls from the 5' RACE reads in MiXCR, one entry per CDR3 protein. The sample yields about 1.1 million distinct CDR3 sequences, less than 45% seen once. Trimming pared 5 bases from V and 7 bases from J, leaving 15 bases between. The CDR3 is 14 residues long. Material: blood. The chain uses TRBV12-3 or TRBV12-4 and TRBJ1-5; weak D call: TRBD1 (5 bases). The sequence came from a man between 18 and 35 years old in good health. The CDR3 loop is CASSVGGWGQPQHF. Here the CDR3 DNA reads TGTGCCAGCAGTGTCGGGGGTTGGGGGCAGCCCCAGCATTTT.